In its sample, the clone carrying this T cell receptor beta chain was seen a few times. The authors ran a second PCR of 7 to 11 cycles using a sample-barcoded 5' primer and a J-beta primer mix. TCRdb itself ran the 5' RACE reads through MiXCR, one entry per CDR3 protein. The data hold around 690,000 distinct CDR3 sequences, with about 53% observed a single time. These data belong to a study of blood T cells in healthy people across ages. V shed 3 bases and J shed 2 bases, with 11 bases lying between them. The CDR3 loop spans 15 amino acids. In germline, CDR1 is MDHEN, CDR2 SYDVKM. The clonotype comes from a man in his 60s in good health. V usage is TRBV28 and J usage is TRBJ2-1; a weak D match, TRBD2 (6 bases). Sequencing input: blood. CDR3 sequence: CASSLEGQPYNEQFF. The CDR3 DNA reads TGTGCCAGCAGTTTGGAGGGGCAGCCCTACAATGAGCAGTTCTTC. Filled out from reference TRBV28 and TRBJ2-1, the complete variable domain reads DVKVTQSSRYLVKRTGEKVFLECVQDMDHENMFWYRQDPGLGLRLIYFSYDVKMKEKGDIPEGYSVSREKKERFSLILESASTNQTSMYLCASSLEGQPYNEQFFGPGTRLTVL.